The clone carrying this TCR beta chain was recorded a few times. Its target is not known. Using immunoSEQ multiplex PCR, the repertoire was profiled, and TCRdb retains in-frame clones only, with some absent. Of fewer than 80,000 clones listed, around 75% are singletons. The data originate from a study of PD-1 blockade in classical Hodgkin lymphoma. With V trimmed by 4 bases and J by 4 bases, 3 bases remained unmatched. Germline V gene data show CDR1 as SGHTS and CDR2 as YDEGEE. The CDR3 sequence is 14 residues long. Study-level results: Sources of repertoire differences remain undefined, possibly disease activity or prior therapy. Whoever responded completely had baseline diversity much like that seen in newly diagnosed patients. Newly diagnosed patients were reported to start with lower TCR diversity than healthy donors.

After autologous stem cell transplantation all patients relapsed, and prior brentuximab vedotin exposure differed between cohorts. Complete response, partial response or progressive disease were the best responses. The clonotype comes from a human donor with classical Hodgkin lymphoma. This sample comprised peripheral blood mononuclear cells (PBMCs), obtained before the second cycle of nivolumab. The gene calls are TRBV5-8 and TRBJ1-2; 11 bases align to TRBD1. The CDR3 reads CASSRTGGPYGYTF. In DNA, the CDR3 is TGTGCCAGCAGCCGGACAGGGGGCCCCTATGGCTACACCTTC.